This TCR beta chain is drawn from a study of blood T cell repertoires in COVID-19. Study overall: The United States, Italy and Spain were the sources of the acute and convalescent COVID-19 samples. PBMCs, B-cell-depleted T cells, or T cells were the source of the cDNA or gDNA that made up the material.

This clone came up once. The CDR3 is 20 amino acids. V dropped 5 bases and J dropped 5; count of bases not matched to a gene: 18. Germline loops: CDR1 MNHEY, CDR2 SMNVEV (reference sequence). In the source study's methods: Reference gene primer amplification gave nucleated cell count estimates. Profiled with immunoSEQ multiplex PCR; TCRdb holds only in-frame clones, not every one. V and J calls and clone size are as listed in that table; D and trimming were resolved from the DNA. The data hold roughly 100,000 clones, with about 91% observed a single time. V and J are TRBV27 and TRBJ1-6; 10 bases agree with TRBD1. The sequence derives from a man in his late teens or twenties with acute or convalescent COVID-19. Sequencing was performed on peripheral blood. CDR3 nucleotide sequence: TGTGCCAGCAGTCCGCTGGGACAGGGGCTGGATGCTGCCGATAATTCACCCCTCCACTTT. Translating it yields CASSPLGQGLDAADNSPLHF.